This T cell receptor beta chain is drawn from a study of vaccination and CD4 T cells after COVID-19 (dated by TCRdb to the early 2020s). Looking at the study overall: Convalescent patients had a positive SARS-CoV-2 result on nasal swab PCR, and of these patients, about ten had mild disease and one had severe disease. The convalescent cohort included six males and four females, with two Hispanic individuals, seven Caucasians, two Asians and one multiracial person. Each participant got two doses of either the Pfizer-BioNTech BNT162b2 vaccine (n=8) or the Moderna mRNA-1273 vaccine (n=2). Post-COVID blood samples from convalescent patients were collected a median of roughly 100 days after diagnosis, with a range of about 30 to 170 days. The time from the second vaccine dose to post-vaccine blood sampling had a median of approximately 72 days and ranged from about 14 to 250 days. The cultures were stimulated with overlapping spike peptide pools from SARS-CoV-2 and from the common cold coronaviruses HCoV-NL63, HCoV-OC43 and HCoV-229E. Control cultures used a CEFX viral epitope pool as positive control, an HIV-1 Nef peptide pool as negative control, or no peptide. The spike-specific CD4+ TCR repertoire was compared before and after mRNA vaccination in nine to ten COVID-19 convalescent patients and a few infection-naive healthy vaccine recipients. Beyond this particular receptor, the publication reports: In convalescent patients, nearly all vaccine-specific clones (304 of 307) were found to be mono-reactive for SARS-CoV-2 spike rather than cross-reactive with common cold coronaviruses. The median number of SARS-CoV-2-reactive clonotypes rose from under 25 after infection to about 40 after vaccination, but the change was not significant. Relatively few convalescent patients were included in the study, and early timepoints after natural infection were not analyzed. Among convalescent patients, a median around 83% of the SARS-CoV-2-reactive clones seen after vaccination appeared only after vaccination, which suggests priming specific to the vaccine.

To prepare the library, PCR was applied. DNA from cultured CD4+ T cells underwent TCR sequencing with the Oncomine TCR Beta short-read assay at the Johns Hopkins FTIC core. The QIAamp micro DNA kit was used to extract genomic DNA from the cultured CD4+ T cells. The Oncomine TCR Beta libraries from cultured CD4+ T cells were pooled using unique dual indexes and then sequenced on an Illumina iSeq 100. As for how the authors treated the data: Non-productive sequences were removed, and CDR3s that did not start with C, did not end with F or W, or were shorter than 7 amino acids were discarded. Antigen-specific clonotypes were identified using the MANAFEST web application through comparison of peptide-stimulated wells with reference and other culture wells. An FDR below 0.05, an odds ratio above 5, and a productive frequency above 0.1% in at least two of three replicate wells were required for clones to be considered positive. Cross-reactive clonotypes were defined as significantly expanded in both SARS-CoV-2 spike wells and at least one common cold coronavirus spike condition. CDR3 homology was assessed with Levenshtein distances (stringdist) and unrooted phylogenetic trees (ape) in R version 3.6.1. TCRdb cleaned the public reads at Q25 with fastp, built clones with MiXCR and kept in-frame beta chains. Rows merge per CDR3 protein into single entries with the most common DNA and genes. It is TCRdb's table, rather than the study itself, that gives the V and J calls and clone size. The sample table lists some 18,000 distinct CDR3 sequences, 58% of them with a count of one. The leading ten clones occupy 6.6% of the sample.

This sample's treatment or condition label indicates: approximately nine-day PBMC culture with coronavirus spike peptide pools or control peptides (ViraFEST assay). To expand antigen-specific T cells with peptide pools and then pick out the expanded clonotypes through TCR sequencing, the study relied on the ViraFEST assay. Positive SARS-CoV-2 PCR tests in the convalescent patients dated from March to December 2020, before Alpha, Beta and Delta variants emerged in the United States. PBMCs were cultured at two million per well in IMDM supplemented with approximately 5.4% human AB serum and 8 to 10 IU/ml IL-2, with approximately 11 ug/ml peptide pools added. On days 3 and 7, half of the culture medium was replaced with fresh IL-2-containing medium. After roughly nine days of culture, CD4+ T cells were isolated by negative selection using the EasySep CD4+ T cell isolation kit. Ficoll-Paque Plus gradient centrifugation was used to isolate PBMCs from whole blood, and the isolated PBMCs were then either used fresh or cryopreserved at -140C. Triplicate wells were generally used for each culture condition.

About this clonotype: Its binding antigen is unknown. There are no base qualities to consult, and no much larger clone falls within one base.

Trimming leaves V shorter by 1 base and J shorter by 5 bases, with the junction holding 12 bases beyond the gene matches. Per the germline V gene, KGHDR is the CDR1 and SFDVKD is the CDR2. Counted from cysteine to phenylalanine, this CDR3 has 18 amino acids. Only the CDR3 region is kept as DNA, spanning 54 bases read in frame from base 1. The specimen was CD4+ T cells from blood, cultured in vitro, collected before SARS-CoV-2 vaccination. The sequence came from a human donor who had recovered from COVID-19. The chain was built from TRBV24-1 and TRBJ2-2; TRBD1 aligns with 7 central bases. CDR3 loop: CATSDFKLEQGKTGELFF. The sequence in DNA is TGTGCCACCAGTGATTTTAAGCTAGAACAGGGGAAGACCGGGGAGCTGTTTTTT.